The T cell receptor beta chain under discussion was sequenced for a study of blood T cell repertoires in COVID-19. Study as a whole: Sites across the United States, Italy and Spain contributed samples from acute and convalescent COVID-19. T cells, B-cell-depleted T cells, or PBMCs provided the cDNA or gDNA that served as material.

Participant age was roughly 18 to 95 years, and participants resided in about 25 US areas. Participants had their cohort set by participant-reported clinical history. TCRdb's table, derived via immunoSEQ multiplex PCR, lists solely in-frame clones and lacks some. The sample yields some 380,000 clones, approximately 85% seen once. The V end lost 5 bases, the J end lost 5 bases, and 15 bases lay between the germline ends. This CDR3 has 15 residues. Germline assignment: CDR1 SEHNR and CDR2 FQNEAQ (reference sequence). The TCR was taken from a woman aged 40 to 50 with acute COVID-19. Sequenced input: PBMCs or T cells enriched from blood (not recorded which). This chain uses TRBV7-9 with TRBJ1-4; a weak D match, TRBD1 (6 bases). The CDR3 DNA sequence: TGTGCCAGCAGCCAACACAGGGCCCTAAATGAAAAACTGTTTTTT. This gives the protein CASSQHRALNEKLFF.